The rows below give T cell receptor beta chains drawn from one sample of a study of blood T cell repertoires in COVID-19. Using immunoSEQ multiplex PCR, the repertoire was profiled, and TCRdb retains in-frame clones only, with some absent. The sample shows some 200,000 clones, about 83% of them seen only once. Sequencing was done on a sample of PBMCs or T cells enriched from blood (not recorded which). The source of these receptors is a woman aged 45-60 years who had been exposed to COVID-19. The CDR3 runs from the conserved cysteine through the conserved F or W. A D gene is named only where the DNA matches it firmly.

V gene	J gene	D gene	CDR3 protein	CDR3 DNA
TRBV12-3/TRBV12-4	TRBJ2-1	-	CASSLMDRTFF	TGTGCCAGCAGTTTAATGGACAGAACGTTCTTC
TRBV5-6	TRBJ1-4	TRBD1	CASSLQGWDEKLFF	TGTGCCAGCAGCCTACAGGGGTGGGATGAAAAACTGTTTTTT
TRBV28	TRBJ1-2	TRBD1	CATSTGGLLNYGYTF	TGTGCCACATCGACAGGGGGGCTACTTAACTATGGCTACACCTTC
TRBV15	TRBJ1-5	-	CATSRETGSGQPQHF	TGTGCCACCAGCAGAGAAACAGGGTCAGGACAGCCCCAGCATTTT
TRBV30	TRBJ1-4	-	CASAFKDQGSEKLFF	TGTGCCTCGGCGTTCAAGGATCAGGGGAGTGAAAAACTGTTTTTT
TRBV7-6	TRBJ2-1	TRBD2	CASSFRLAGGPGGEQFF	TGTGCCAGCAGCTTCAGACTAGCGGGGGGCCCGGGGGGTGAGCAGTTCTTC
TRBV6-5	TRBJ2-1	-	CASKPTPGNEQFF	TGTGCCAGCAAACCTACCCCGGGCAATGAGCAGTTCTTC
TRBV6-5	TRBJ1-2	TRBD1	CASSSITGDYGYTF	TGTGCCAGCAGTAGTATTACAGGGGACTATGGCTACACCTTC
TRBV4-1	TRBJ1-1	TRBD1	CASSQEAGQGTRRTEAFF	TGCGCCAGCAGCCAAGAGGCCGGACAGGGGACCCGCCGAACTGAAGCTTTCTTT
TRBV11-1	TRBJ1-2	-	CASSLGHRPNYGYTF	TGTGCCAGCAGCTTAGGTCACAGGCCCAACTATGGCTACACCTTC
TRBV7-2	TRBJ1-2	-	CASSLGGFGGYTF	TGTGCCAGCAGCTTAGGAGGGTTCGGGGGCTACACCTTC
TRBV5-1	TRBJ2-7	-	CASSLLWTGDYEQYF	TGCGCCAGCAGCTTACTATGGACGGGGGACTACGAGCAGTACTTC
TRBV10-2	TRBJ2-1	-	CASRGAMETYNEQFF	TGCGCCAGCAGAGGGGCGATGGAAACCTACAATGAGCAGTTCTTC
TRBV19	TRBJ1-1	-	CASSIDWTGTEAFF	TGTGCCAGTAGTATAGATTGGACTGGCACTGAAGCTTTCTTT
TRBV28	TRBJ2-5	-	CASSLTGVGQETQYF	TGTGCCAGCAGTTTAACGGGGGTGGGACAAGAGACCCAGTACTTC
TRBV21-1	TRBJ2-1	-	CASSKLRVGTSGGGEQFF	TGTGCCAGCAGCAAACTCCGAGTCGGGACTAGCGGGGGGGGTGAGCAGTTCTTC